Listed here are 2 T cell receptor beta chains from one sample, sequenced in a study of blood T cell repertoires in COVID-19. Here immunoSEQ multiplex PCR was the method, and the copy in TCRdb shows in-frame clones only, minus some. The table lists about 59,000 clones, more than 60% of them singletons. The sequenced sample consisted of peripheral blood. These TCRs come from a woman between 45 and 60 years old with active or convalescent COVID-19.

This chain joins TRBV29-1 and TRBJ2-7, with 13 bases aligning to TRBD2. Per germline, CDR1 SQVTM and CDR2 ANQGSEA. The J segment lost 4 bases and the V segment lost 6 bases, leaving 9 bases of the junction unmatched. This CDR3 has 15 residues. CDR3 sequence (DNA): TGCAGCGTCCAAATCGGACTAGCGGGAGTGTACGAGCAGTACTTC. Translating gives CSVQIGLAGVYEQYF.

The chain couples TRBV3-1 (or the pseudogene TRBV3-2) to TRBJ1-6; 9 positions agree with TRBD1. The junction had 1 base not matched to a gene; V was cut back by 3 bases and J by 7 bases. CDR3 size: 14 residues. Germline loops: CDR1 LGHDT, CDR2 YNNKEL (reference sequence). Written as DNA, the CDR3 is TGTGCCAGCAGCCAGGGACAGGGAAATTCACCCCTCCACTTT. It codes for CASSQGQGNSPLHF.